Listed below are T cell receptor beta chains from one sample, sequenced in a study of a mutant IDH1 vaccine in newly diagnosed glioma. The method was immunoSEQ multiplex PCR; TCRdb's version includes in-frame clones alone and lacks a portion of them. The sample includes about 68,000 clones, roughly 84% of them seen just once. Which antigens these TCRs recognize remains unknown. The specimen was PBMCs, collected from a glioma patient whose treatment included an IDH1 peptide vaccine. All receptors come from a young man with glioma. Each CDR3 is given with its conserved first and last residue. The order of the fields is V gene, clone size, J gene, D gene, CDR3 DNA, CDR3 protein. D genes are given only for firm matches. Only part of the rows carry a size: once, few, many, or a class if the clone is expanded.

TRBV13	NA	TRBJ2-7	NA	TGTGCCAGCAGCTTAGGGGGAGCCCACTACGAGCAGTACTTC	CASSLGGAHYEQYF
TRBV6-5	NA	TRBJ1-1	NA	TGTGCCAGCAGTTACCGTGGACGGGCTTTCTTT	CASSYRGRAFF
TRBV28	NA	TRBJ1-3	NA	TGTGCCAGCAGTCTGAGGGGGTTATCAGGAAACACCATATATTTT	CASSLRGLSGNTIYF
TRBV29-1	NA	TRBJ2-7	TRBD1	TGCAGCGTTGTCCGGGACAGGGCCAACGAGCAGTACTTC	CSVVRDRANEQYF
TRBV4-3	NA	TRBJ1-3	NA	TGCGCCAGCAGCCAACTAGGGGCGAGAGGAAACACCATATATTTT	CASSQLGARGNTIYF
TRBV5-5	NA	TRBJ1-5	NA	TGTGCCAGCAGCTTGGCCTGGGCAGGCAATCAGCCCCAGCATTTT	CASSLAWAGNQPQHF
TRBV7-2	NA	TRBJ2-5	NA	TGTGCCAGCAGCTTAAATAGGGGTTCCGGGGAGACCCAGTACTTC	CASSLNRGSGETQYF
TRBV15	NA	TRBJ2-1	NA	TGTGCCACCAGCAGTTTTCTAGCAGACTCCTACAATGAGCAGTTCTTC	CATSSFLADSYNEQFF
TRBV15	NA	TRBJ2-7	TRBD2	TGTGCCACCAGCAGTAGCGGGAGTTCCTACGAGCAGTACTTC	CATSSSGSSYEQYF
TRBV25-1	NA	TRBJ1-2	NA	TGTGCCAGCAGTGACCACGGAGCTAACTATGGCTACACCTTC	CASSDHGANYGYTF
TRBV7-9	NA	TRBJ1-5	NA	TGTGCCAGCAGCCCGGGCGGGGCCAATCAGCCCCAGCATTTT	CASSPGGANQPQHF
TRBV5-1	NA	TRBJ2-7	TRBD1	TGCGCCAGCAGCTACGCGCCGGGTACAGGGGTCTACGAGCAGTACTTC	CASSYAPGTGVYEQYF
TRBV15	once	TRBJ2-1	TRBD2	TGTGCCACCAGCAGAGTGCGGGGGACGGTGATTGGGAGTGAGCAGTTCTTC	CATSRVRGTVIGSEQFF
TRBV2	NA	TRBJ1-2	NA	TGTGCCAGCAGGGTAAAACGGGAATACAGTAGGTCCGGGGTTGGCTACACCTTC	CASRVKREYSRSGVGYTF
TRBV9	NA	TRBJ1-1	NA	TGTGCCAGCAGCGTATTCCTGAACACTGAAGCTTTCTTT	CASSVFLNTEAFF
TRBV7-2	NA	TRBJ2-1	TRBD2	TGTGCCAGCAGCTCCACTAGCGGGGGACGCTCCTACAATGAGCAGTTCTTC	CASSSTSGGRSYNEQFF
TRBV2	few	TRBJ2-7	NA	TGTGCCAGCAGTGATCGGGCATTC	CASSDRAF
TRBV19	once	TRBJ1-2	NA	TGTGCCAGTAGTTTAGACGGATTCTTAGGCTACACCTTC	CASSLDGFLGYTF
TRBV19	NA	TRBJ1-1	TRBD1	TGTGCCAGTAGTGTTGACAGGGGGAACACTGAAGCTTTCTTT	CASSVDRGNTEAFF
TRBV6-1	NA	TRBJ1-5	NA	TGTGCCAGCATAACCGGGACACTCGAAAATCAGCCCCAGCATTTT	CASITGTLENQPQHF
TRBV30	NA	TRBJ1-2	NA	TGTGCCTGGAAGGGGGGGGCGAGGAGGGGCTACACCTTC	CAWKGGARRGYTF
TRBV7-9	NA	TRBJ1-6	NA	TGTGCCAGCAGCTTAGGGCAGGGCTATAATTCACCCCTCCACTTT	CASSLGQGYNSPLHF
TRBV7-9	NA	TRBJ1-5	NA	TGTGCCAGCAGCCTTGGACTGGAGCCCCAGCATTTT	CASSLGLEPQHF
TRBV11-2	NA	TRBJ1-1	NA	TGTGCCAGCAACGTCGGGGGGTCGGCCACTGAAGCTTTCTTT	CASNVGGSATEAFF
TRBV6-6	NA	TRBJ2-6	NA	TGTGCCAGCAGTACCACAGGGGCCAACGTCCTGACTTTC	CASSTTGANVLTF
TRBV19	NA	TRBJ1-4	NA	TGTGCCAGTAGTATAATCCCACTAGGCCCAACTGGGGAAAAACTGTTTTTT	CASSIIPLGPTGEKLFF
TRBV27	few	TRBJ1-1	NA	TGTGCCAGCAGTGGTTTGGCCACTGAAGCTTTCTTT	CASSGLATEAFF
TRBV10-3	NA	TRBJ2-3	TRBD2	TGTGCCACCCAGGAACTAGCGGGCGTAGATACGCAGTATTTT	CATQELAGVDTQYF
TRBV20-1	few	TRBJ1-1	NA	TGCAGTGCTAGTCCTAGAACTGAAGCTTTCTTT	CSASPRTEAFF
TRBV4-3	NA	TRBJ2-3	TRBD2	TGCGCCAGCAGCCTCGGGACTAGCGAGACCTACACAGATACGCAGTATTTT	CASSLGTSETYTDTQYF
TRBV6-6	NA	TRBJ1-1	NA	TGTGCCAGCTACCCCGGGGAGTTCATGAACACTGAAGCTTTCTTT	CASYPGEFMNTEAFF
TRBV5-5	NA	TRBJ2-1	TRBD2	TGTGCCAGCGGTAAAGTTCGGGAGGGCCGGAATGAGCAGTTCTTC	CASGKVREGRNEQFF
TRBV4-2	NA	TRBJ1-1	NA	TGTGCCAGCAGCCAAGACTCACAGCAGAACACTGAAGCTTTCTTT	CASSQDSQQNTEAFF
TRBV7-2	NA	TRBJ2-4	NA	TGTGCCAGCAGTTTAAGGCGGGACAGCTCCTACGGTAACATTCAGTACTTC	CASSLRRDSSYGNIQYF
TRBV7-2	NA	TRBJ1-1	TRBD1	TGTGCCAGCAGCCCGACGTATGGACAGGGGCTGAACACTGAAGCTTTCTTT	CASSPTYGQGLNTEAFF
TRBV9	NA	TRBJ2-2	NA	TGTGCCAGCAGCCGAGAGGGGCTCGGCGGGGAGCTGTTTTTT	CASSREGLGGELFF
TRBV6-5	NA	TRBJ1-5	TRBD1	TGTGCCAGCAGATCCGCCGGGACAGAAAATCAGCCCCAGCATTTT	CASRSAGTENQPQHF
TRBV5-6	once	TRBJ1-2	NA	TGTGCCAGCAGCGTTAACAGGGTTTACGGCTACACCTTC	CASSVNRVYGYTF
TRBV4-2	NA	TRBJ1-1	NA	TGTGCCAGCAGCCCCCGCAAGCCGAATAGGGAAACTGAAGCTTTCTTT	CASSPRKPNRETEAFF
TRBV27	NA	TRBJ2-7	NA	TGTGCCAGCAGTTGGGTCTCGACAACCAGCTACGAGCAGTACTTC	CASSWVSTTSYEQYF
TRBV2	NA	TRBJ2-6	NA	TGTGCCACAGGAGGGGGATCTGGGGCCAACGTCCTGACTTTC	CATGGGSGANVLTF
TRBV28	NA	TRBJ2-7	TRBD2	TGTGCCAGCAGCCCGGGCCTAGCGGGAGTGTACGAGCAGTACTTC	CASSPGLAGVYEQYF
TRBV5-1	NA	TRBJ1-2	NA	TGCGCCAGCAGCTTGGGGGGGTTAAATCGGGGCTACACCTTC	CASSLGGLNRGYTF
TRBV27	NA	TRBJ1-1	NA	TGTGCCACCTGGGGCAGGTCGAACACTGAAGCTTTCTTT	CATWGRSNTEAFF
TRBV30	NA	TRBJ1-5	NA	TGTGCCTGGAGTCGGACAGACAATCAGCCCCAGCATTTT	CAWSRTDNQPQHF
TRBV6-5	few	TRBJ1-5	TRBD1	TGTGCCAGCAGCCGGGACAGGGGTAGGCAGCCCCAGCATTTT	CASSRDRGRQPQHF
TRBV6-5	NA	TRBJ2-7	TRBD2	TGTGCCAGCAGCAACCTAGCGGGAGGCTCCTACGAGCAGTACTTC	CASSNLAGGSYEQYF
TRBV12-5	once	TRBJ1-2	TRBD1	TGTGCTAGTGGTCTAACAGGGGTCTATGGCTACACCTTC	CASGLTGVYGYTF
TRBV27	NA	TRBJ2-3	NA	TGTGCCAGCAGTCCGGGCGTCAGGTATCCCACAGATACGCAGTATTTT	CASSPGVRYPTDTQYF
TRBV5-4	NA	TRBJ2-7	TRBD2	TGTGCCAGCAGTTGGCTCCCGGGACTAGCAGGCTACGAGCAGTACTTC	CASSWLPGLAGYEQYF
TRBV11-2	NA	TRBJ2-3	NA	TGTGCCAGCAGCTTAGGTCTCGGAGATACGCAGTATTTT	CASSLGLGDTQYF